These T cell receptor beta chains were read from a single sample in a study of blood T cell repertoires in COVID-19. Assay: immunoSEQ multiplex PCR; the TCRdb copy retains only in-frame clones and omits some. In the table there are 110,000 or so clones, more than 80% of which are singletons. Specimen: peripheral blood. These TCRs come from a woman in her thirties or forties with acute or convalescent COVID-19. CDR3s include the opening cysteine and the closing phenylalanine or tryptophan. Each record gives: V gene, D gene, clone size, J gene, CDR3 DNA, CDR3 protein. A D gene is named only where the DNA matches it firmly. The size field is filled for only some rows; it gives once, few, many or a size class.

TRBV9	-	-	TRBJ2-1	TGTGCCAGCAGCGTGGGTAGCGAGTACAATGAGCAGTTCTTC	CASSVGSEYNEQFF
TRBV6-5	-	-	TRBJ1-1	TGTGCCAGCAGAGAGGACACTTACCCTACTGAAGCTTTCTTT	CASREDTYPTEAFF
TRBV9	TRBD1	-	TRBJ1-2	TGTGCCAGCAGCGCAAGTAGGACAGGGCAAGGCTATGGCTACACCTTC	CASSASRTGQGYGYTF
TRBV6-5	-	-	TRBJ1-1	TGTGCCAGCAGTCCCCAGTCGTCAGGGATCACTGAAGCTTTCTTT	CASSPQSSGITEAFF
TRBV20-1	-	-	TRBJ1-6	TGCAGTGCCCCCAAGAGCCGCACCCTCCACTTT	CSAPKSRTLHF
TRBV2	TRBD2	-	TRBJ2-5	TGTGCCAGCAGGGGAGGGGCGGGGACGGGAGAGACCCAGTACTTC	CASRGGAGTGETQYF
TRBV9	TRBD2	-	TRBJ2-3	TGTGCCAGCAGCCCGATAGCGGGGGGGCCATCAGATACGCAGTATTTT	CASSPIAGGPSDTQYF
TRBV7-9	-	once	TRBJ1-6	TGTGCCAGCAGCTTAACGCGGGGGGCGCGGGGCTCACCCCTCCACTTT	CASSLTRGARGSPLHF
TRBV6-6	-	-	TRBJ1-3	TGTGCCAGCAGTCCAATACCGCTGGGACTCTTTTCCTCTGGAAACACCATATATTTT	CASSPIPLGLFSSGNTIYF
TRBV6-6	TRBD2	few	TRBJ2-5	TGTGCCAGCAGTCGAATAGCGGGGGGAGCTTCAGAGACCCAGTACTTC	CASSRIAGGASETQYF
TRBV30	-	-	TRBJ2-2	TGTGCCTGGAGTGCTAGGGGCACCGGGGAGCTGTTTTTT	CAWSARGTGELFF
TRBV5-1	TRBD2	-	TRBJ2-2	TGCGCCAGCAGTCTGGCGGGGGGGAACACCGGGGAGCTGTTTTTT	CASSLAGGNTGELFF
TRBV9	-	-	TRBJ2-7	TGTGCCAGCAGCGTAGAATCCAGTGGGAGTGAGGAGCAGTACTTC	CASSVESSGSEEQYF
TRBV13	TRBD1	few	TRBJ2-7	TGTGCCAGCAGCTTGACAGGGGGCTCCTACGAGCAGTACTTC	CASSLTGGSYEQYF